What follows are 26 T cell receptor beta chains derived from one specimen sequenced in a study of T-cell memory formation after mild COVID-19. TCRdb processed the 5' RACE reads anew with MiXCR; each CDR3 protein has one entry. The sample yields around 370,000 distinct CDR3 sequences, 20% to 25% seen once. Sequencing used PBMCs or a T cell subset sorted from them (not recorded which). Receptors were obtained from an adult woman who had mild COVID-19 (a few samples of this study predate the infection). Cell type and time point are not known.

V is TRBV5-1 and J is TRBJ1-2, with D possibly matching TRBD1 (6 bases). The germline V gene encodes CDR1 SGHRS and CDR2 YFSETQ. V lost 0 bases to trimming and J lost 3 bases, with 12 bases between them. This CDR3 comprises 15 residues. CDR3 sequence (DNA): TGCGCCAGCAGCTTGGATCCAGGGGTAGACTATGGCTACACCTTC. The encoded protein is CASSLDPGVDYGYTF.

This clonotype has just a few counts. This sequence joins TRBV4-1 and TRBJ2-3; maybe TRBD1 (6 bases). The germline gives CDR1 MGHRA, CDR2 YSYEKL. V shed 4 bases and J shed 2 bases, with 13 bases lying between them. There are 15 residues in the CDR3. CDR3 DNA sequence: TGCGCCAGCAGCCCGGTGCAGGGGCCCACAGATACGCAGTATTTT. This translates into CASSPVQGPTDTQYF.

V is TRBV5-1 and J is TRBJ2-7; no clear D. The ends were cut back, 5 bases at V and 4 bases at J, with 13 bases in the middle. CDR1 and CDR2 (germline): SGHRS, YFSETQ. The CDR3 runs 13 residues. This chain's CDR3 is CASSPLFGYEQYF. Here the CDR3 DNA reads TGCGCCAGCAGTCCTCTCTTTGGTTACGAGCAGTACTTC.

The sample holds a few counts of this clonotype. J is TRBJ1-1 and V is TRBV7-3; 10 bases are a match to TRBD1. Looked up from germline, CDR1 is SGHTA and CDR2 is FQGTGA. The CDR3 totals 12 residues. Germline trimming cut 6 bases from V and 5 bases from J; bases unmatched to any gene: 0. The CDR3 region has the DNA TGTGCCAGCAGGGGACAGGGGACTGAAGCTTTCTTT. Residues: CASRGQGTEAFF.

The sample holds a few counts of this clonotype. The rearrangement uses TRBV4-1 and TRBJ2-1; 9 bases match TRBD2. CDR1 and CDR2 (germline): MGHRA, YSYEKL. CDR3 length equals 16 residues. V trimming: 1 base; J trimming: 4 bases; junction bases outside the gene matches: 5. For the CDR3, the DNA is TGCGCCAGCAGCCAAGCCACTAGCGGGTTGTACAATGAGCAGTTCTTC. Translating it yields CASSQATSGLYNEQFF.

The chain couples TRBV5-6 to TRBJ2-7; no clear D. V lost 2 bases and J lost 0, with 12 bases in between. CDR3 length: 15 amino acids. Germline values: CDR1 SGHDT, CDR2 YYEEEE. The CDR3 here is CASSFRHPASYEQYF. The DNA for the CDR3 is TGTGCCAGCAGCTTCCGACACCCAGCCTCCTACGAGCAGTACTTC.

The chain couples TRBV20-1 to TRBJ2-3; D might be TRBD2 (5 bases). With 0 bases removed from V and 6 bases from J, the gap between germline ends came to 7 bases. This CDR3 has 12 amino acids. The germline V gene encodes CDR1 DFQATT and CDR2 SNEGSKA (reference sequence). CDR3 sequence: CSARDEGDTQYF. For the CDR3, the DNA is TGCAGTGCTAGAGACGAGGGTGATACGCAGTATTTT.

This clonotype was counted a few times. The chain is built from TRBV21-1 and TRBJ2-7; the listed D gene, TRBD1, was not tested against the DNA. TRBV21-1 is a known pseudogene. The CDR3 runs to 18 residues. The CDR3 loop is CASSPRTGTEGVEYEQYF. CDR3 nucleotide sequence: TGTGCCAGCAGCCCTCGGACAGGGACCGAGGGGGTTGAGTACGAGCAGTACTTC.

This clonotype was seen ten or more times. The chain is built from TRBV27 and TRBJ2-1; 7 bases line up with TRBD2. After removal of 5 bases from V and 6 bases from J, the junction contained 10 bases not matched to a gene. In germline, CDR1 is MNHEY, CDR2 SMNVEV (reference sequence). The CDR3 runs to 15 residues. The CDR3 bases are TGTGCCAGCAGTCCCCAAGGACTAGTTAGCAATGAGCAGTTCTTC. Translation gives CASSPQGLVSNEQFF.

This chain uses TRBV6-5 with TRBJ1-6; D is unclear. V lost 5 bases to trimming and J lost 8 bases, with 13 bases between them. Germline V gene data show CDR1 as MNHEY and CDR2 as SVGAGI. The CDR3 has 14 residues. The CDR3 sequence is CASSLLKWDSPLHF. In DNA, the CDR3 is TGTGCCAGCAGTCTGTTAAAATGGGATTCACCCCTCCACTTT.

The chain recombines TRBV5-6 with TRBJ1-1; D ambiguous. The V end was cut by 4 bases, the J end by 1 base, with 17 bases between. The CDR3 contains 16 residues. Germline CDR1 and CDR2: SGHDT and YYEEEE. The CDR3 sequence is CASSVVGRKRNTEAFF. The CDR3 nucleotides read TGTGCCAGCAGCGTCGTCGGCCGGAAGAGGAACACTGAAGCTTTCTTT.

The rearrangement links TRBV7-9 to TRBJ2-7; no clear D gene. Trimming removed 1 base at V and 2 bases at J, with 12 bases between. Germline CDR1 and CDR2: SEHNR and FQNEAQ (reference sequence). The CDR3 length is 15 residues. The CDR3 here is CASSLGPSSAYEQYF. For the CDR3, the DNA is TGTGCCAGCAGCTTAGGTCCCAGTTCGGCCTACGAGCAGTACTTC. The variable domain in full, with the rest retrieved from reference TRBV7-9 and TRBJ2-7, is DTGVSQNPRHKITKRGQNVTFRCDPISEHNRLYWYRQTLGQGPEFLTYFQNEAQLEKSRLLSDRFSAERPKGSFSTLEIQRTEQGDSAMYLCASSLGPSSAYEQYFGPGTRLTVT.

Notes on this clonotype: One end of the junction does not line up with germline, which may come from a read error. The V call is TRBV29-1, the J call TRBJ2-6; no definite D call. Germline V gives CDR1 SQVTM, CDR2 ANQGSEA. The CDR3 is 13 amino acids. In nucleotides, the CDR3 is TGCAGCGTTGAAGGGTCTGCGGCCAACGTCCTGACTTTC. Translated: CSVEGSAANVLTF.

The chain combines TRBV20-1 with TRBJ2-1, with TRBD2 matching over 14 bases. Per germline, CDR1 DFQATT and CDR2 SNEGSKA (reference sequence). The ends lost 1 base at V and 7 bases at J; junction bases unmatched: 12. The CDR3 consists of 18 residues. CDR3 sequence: CSARGLPGLAGVGNEQFF. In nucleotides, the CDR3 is TGCAGTGCTAGAGGGTTACCGGGACTAGCGGGAGTGGGGAATGAGCAGTTCTTC.

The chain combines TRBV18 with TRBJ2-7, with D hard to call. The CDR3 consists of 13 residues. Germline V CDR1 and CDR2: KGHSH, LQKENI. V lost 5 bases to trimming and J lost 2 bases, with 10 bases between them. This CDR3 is CASSTTITYEQYF. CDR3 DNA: TGTGCCAGCTCAACCACTATAACCTACGAGCAGTACTTC.

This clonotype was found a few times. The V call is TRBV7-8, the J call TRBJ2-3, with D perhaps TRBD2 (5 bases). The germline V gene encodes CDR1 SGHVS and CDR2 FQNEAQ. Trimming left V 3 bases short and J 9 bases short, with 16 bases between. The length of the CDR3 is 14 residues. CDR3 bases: TGTGCCAGCAGCTTGCGGGTCTACCCCAAGACGCAGTATTTT. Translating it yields CASSLRVYPKTQYF.

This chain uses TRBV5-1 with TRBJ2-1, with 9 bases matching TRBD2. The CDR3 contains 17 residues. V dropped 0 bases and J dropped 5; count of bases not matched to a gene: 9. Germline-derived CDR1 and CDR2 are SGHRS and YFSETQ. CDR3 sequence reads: CASSLVGTSWVNNEQFF. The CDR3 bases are TGCGCCAGCAGCTTGGTCGGGACTAGCTGGGTCAACAATGAGCAGTTCTTC.

The DNA for the CDR3 is TGTGCCACCGGGCAGGACTGGTACCAAGAGACCCAGTACTTC. It yields the protein CATGQDWYQETQYF. This chain connects TRBV15 to TRBJ2-5, with D maybe TRBD2 (5 bases). Germline V CDR1 and CDR2: LNHNV, YYDKDF (reference sequence). This CDR3 spans 14 amino acids. Trimming removed 8 bases from V and 0 bases from J, with 13 bases in between.

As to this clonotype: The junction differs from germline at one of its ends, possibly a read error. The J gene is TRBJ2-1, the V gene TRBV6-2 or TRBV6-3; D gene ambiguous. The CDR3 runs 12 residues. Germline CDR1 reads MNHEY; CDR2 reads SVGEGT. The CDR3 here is CARELDSRSKVF. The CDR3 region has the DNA TGTGCCAGGGAGTTAGATAGTCGGAGTAAGGTCTTC.

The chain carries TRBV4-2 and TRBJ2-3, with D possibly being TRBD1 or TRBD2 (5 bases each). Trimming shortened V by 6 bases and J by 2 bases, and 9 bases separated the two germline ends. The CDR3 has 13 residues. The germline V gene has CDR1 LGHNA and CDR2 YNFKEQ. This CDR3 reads CASRGTYTDTQYF. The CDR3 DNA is TGTGCCAGCAGAGGGACCTACACAGATACGCAGTATTTT.

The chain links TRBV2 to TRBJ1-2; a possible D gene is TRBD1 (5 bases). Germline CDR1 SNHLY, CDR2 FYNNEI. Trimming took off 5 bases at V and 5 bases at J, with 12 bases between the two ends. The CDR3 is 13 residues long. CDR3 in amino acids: CASSHDSEYGYTF. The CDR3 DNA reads TGTGCCAGCAGTCACGACAGCGAGTATGGCTACACCTTC.

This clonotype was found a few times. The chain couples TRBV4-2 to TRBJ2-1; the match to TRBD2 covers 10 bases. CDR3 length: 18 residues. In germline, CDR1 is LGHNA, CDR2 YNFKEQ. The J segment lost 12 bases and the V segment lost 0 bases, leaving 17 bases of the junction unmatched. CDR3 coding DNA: TGTGCCAGCAGCCAAGACAGGGTAGCGGGGGGCCTCGGGGGGTGGCAGTTCTTC. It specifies CASSQDRVAGGLGGWQFF.

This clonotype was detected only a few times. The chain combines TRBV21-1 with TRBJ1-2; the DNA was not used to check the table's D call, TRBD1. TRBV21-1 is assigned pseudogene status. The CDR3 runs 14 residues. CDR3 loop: CASSNIDREYGYTF. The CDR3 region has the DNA TGTGCCAGCAGCAACATCGACAGGGAGTATGGCTACACCTTC.

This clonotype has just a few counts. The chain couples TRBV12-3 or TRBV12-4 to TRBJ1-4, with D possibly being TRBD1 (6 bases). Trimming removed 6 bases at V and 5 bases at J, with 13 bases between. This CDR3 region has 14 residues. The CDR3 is CASRKDRINEKLFF. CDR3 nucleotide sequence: TGTGCCAGCAGGAAGGACAGAATAAATGAAAAACTGTTTTTT.

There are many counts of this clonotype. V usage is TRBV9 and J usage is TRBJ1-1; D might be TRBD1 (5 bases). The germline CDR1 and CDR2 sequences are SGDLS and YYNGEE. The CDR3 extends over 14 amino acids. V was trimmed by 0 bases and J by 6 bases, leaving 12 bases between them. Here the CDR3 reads CASSVDGGIPEAFF. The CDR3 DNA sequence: TGTGCCAGCAGCGTAGATGGGGGAATCCCTGAAGCTTTCTTT. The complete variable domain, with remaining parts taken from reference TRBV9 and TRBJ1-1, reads DSGVTQTPKHLITATGQRVTLRCSPRSGDLSVYWYQQSLDQGLQFLIQYYNGEERAKGNILERFSAQQFPDLHSELNLSSLELGDSALYFCASSVDGGIPEAFFGQGTRLTVV.

CDR3 DNA: TGCAGTGCTAGAGAGGGGGGCAAGCGCAATCAGCCCCAGCATTTT. It yields the protein CSAREGGKRNQPQHF. V is TRBV20-1 and J is TRBJ1-5; D possibly corresponds to TRBD1 (6 bases). Germline CDR1 DFQATT, CDR2 SNEGSKA (reference sequence). CDR3 length equals 15 residues. V lost 0 bases and J lost 2, with 11 bases in between.